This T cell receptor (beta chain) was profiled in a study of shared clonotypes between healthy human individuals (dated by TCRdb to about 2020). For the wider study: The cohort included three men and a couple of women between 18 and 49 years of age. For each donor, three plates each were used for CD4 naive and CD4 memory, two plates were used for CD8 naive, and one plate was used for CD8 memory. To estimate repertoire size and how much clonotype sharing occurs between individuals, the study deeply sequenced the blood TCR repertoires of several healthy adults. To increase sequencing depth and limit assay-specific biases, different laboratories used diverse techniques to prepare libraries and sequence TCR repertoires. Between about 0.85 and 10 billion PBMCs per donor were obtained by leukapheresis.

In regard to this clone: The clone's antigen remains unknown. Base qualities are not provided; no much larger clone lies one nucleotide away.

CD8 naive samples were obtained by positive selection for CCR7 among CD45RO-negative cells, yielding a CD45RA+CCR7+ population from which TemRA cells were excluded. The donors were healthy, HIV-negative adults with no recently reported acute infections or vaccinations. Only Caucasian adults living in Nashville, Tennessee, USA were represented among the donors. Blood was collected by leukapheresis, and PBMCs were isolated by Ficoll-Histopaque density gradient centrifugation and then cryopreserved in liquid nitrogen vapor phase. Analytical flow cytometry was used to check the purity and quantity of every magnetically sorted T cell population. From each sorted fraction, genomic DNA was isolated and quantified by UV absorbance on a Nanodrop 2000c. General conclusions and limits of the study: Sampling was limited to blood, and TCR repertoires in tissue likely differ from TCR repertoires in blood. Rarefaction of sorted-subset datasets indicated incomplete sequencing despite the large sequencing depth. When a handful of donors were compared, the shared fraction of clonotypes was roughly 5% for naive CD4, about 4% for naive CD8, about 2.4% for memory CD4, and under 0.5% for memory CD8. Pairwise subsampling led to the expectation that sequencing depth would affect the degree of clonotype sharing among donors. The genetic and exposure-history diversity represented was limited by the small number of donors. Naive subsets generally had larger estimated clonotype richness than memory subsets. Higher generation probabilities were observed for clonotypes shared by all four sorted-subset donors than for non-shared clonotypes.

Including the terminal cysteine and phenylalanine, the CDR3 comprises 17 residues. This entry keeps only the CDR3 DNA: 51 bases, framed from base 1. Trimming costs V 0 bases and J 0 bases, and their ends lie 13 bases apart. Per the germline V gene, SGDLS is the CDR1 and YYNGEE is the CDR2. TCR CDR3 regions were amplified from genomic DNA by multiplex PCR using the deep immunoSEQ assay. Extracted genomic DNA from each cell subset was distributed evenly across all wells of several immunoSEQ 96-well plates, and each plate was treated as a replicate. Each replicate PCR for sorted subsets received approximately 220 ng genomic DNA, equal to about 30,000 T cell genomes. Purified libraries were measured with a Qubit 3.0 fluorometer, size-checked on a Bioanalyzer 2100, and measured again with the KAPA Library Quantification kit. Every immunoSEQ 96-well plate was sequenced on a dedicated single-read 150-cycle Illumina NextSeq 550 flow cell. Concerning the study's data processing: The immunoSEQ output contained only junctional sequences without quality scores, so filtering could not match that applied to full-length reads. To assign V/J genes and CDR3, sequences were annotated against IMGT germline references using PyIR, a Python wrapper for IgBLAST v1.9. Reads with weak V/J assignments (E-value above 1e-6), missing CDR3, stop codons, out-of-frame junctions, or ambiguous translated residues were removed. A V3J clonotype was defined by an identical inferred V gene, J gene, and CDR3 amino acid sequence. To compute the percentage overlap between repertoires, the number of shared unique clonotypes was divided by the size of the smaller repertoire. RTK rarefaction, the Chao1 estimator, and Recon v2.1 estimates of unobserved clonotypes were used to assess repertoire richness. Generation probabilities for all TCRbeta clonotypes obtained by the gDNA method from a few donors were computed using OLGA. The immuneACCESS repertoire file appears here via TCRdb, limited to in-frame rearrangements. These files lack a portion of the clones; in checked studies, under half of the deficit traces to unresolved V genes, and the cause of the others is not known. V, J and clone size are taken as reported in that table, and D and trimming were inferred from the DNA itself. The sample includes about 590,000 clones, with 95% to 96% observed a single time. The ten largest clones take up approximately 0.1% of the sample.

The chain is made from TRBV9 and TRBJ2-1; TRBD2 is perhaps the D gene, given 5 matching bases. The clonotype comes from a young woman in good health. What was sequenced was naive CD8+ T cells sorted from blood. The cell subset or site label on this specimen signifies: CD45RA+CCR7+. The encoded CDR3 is CASSVASRGSSYNEQFF. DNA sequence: TGTGCCAGCAGCGTAGCTTCGAGAGGGAGCTCCTACAATGAGCAGTTCTTC.